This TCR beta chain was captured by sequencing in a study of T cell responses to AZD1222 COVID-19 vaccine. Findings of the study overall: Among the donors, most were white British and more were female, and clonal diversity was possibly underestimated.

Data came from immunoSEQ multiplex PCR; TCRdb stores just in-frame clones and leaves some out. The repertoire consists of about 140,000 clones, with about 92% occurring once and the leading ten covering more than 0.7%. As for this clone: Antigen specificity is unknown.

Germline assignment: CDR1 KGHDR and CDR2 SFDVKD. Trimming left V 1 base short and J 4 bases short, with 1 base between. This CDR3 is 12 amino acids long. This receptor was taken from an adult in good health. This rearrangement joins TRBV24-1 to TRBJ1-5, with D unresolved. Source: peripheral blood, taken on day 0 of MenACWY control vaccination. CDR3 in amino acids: CATSDFNQPQHF. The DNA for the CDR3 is TGTGCCACCAGTGATTTTAATCAGCCCCAGCATTTT.